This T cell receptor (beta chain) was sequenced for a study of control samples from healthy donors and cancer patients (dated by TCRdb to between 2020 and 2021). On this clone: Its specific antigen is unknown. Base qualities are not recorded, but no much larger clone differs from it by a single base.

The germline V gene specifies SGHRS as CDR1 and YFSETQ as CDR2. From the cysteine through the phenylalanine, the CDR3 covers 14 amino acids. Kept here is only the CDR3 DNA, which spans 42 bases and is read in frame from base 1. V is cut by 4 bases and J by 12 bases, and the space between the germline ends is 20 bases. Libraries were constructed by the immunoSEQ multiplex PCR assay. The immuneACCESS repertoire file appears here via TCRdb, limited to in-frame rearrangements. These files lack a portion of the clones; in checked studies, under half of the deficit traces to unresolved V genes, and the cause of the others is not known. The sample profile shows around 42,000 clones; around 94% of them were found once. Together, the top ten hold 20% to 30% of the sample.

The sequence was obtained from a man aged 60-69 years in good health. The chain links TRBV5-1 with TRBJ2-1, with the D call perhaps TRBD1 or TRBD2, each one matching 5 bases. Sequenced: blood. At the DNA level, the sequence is TGCGCCAGCAGCCGGACGGGGCAGCAGGGCGTGCAGTTCTTC. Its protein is CASSRTGQQGVQFF. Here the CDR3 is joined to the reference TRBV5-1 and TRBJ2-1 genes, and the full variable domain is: KAGVTQTPRYLIKTRGQQVTLSCSPISGHRSVSWYQQTPGQGLQFLFEYFSETQRNKGNFPGRFSGRQFSNSRSEMNVSTLELGDSALYLCASSRTGQQGVQFFGPGTRLTVL.